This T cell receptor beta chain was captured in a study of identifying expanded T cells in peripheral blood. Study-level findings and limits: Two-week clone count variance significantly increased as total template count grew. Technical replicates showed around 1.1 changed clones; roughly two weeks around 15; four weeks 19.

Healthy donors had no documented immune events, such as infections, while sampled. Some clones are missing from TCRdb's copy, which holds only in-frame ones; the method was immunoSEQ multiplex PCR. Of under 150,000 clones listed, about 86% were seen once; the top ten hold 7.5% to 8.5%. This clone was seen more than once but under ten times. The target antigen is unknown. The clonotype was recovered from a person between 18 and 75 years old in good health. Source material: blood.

CDR3 DNA sequence: TGTGCCTCCGAGGCCGGAGCAAACTATGGCTACACCTTC. This gives the protein CASEAGANYGYTF. The chain joins TRBV6-1 to TRBJ1-2; no definite D call. The CDR3 extends over 13 amino acids. Trimming removed 11 bases at V and 2 bases at J, with 15 bases between. Looked up from germline, CDR1 is MNHNS and CDR2 is SASEGT.